Listed here are 12 T cell receptor beta chains from one sample, sequenced in a study of technical replicates of blood from several donors. Libraries were prepared by immunoSEQ multiplex PCR; TCRdb keeps only in-frame clonotypes and omits some of them. Among 45,000 to 60,000 clones listed, approximately 94% were seen once. Sequenced sample: T cells isolated from PBMCs. All receptors come from a human donor in good health.

This clone was observed a single time. This chain connects TRBV4-1 to TRBJ2-1; maybe TRBD2 (6 bases). Per the germline V gene, CDR1 is MGHRA and CDR2 is YSYEKL. V shed 3 bases and J shed 0 bases, with 24 bases lying between them. CDR3 length: 20 amino acids. CDR3 in amino acids: CASSHPSVARDYSSYNEQFF. The CDR3 coding sequence is TGCGCCAGCAGCCATCCTAGCGTCGCCCGTGATTACAGCTCCTACAATGAGCAGTTCTTC.

This clone was picked up one time. The DNA for the CDR3 is TGCGCCAGCAGCCTTGGGACTAGCGGGAGGGGTGAGCAGTTCTTC. Translation gives CASSLGTSGRGEQFF. The chain combines TRBV4-3 with TRBJ2-1, with 16 positions matching TRBD2. J gave up 9 bases and V 4 bases, and 3 bases lay outside the gene matches. Germline lookup yields CDR1 LGHNA and CDR2 YSLEER. There are 15 residues in the CDR3.

The J gene is TRBJ1-5, the V gene TRBV10-3; D gene uncertain. Trimming took off 8 bases at V and 0 bases at J, with 14 bases between the two ends. From germline, CDR1 is ENHRY and CDR2 SYGVKD. The CDR3 contains 15 residues. CDR3 nucleotides: TGTGCCATCTCCATAGGAGGCAATAGCAATCAGCCCCAGCATTTT. Encoded protein: CAISIGGNSNQPQHF.

The V and J genes are TRBV10-2 and TRBJ1-2; 7 bases align to TRBD1. CDR1 is WSHSY and CDR2 is SAAADI in the germline V gene. This CDR3 has 14 residues. Losses at the gene ends were 0 bases for V and 3 bases for J; bases not matched to a gene: 1. CDR3 in amino acids: CASSESGQDYGYTF. The CDR3, as DNA: TGCGCCAGCAGTGAGTCTGGACAGGACTATGGCTACACCTTC.

The rearrangement joins TRBV2 to TRBJ1-2, with TRBD1 matching 8 bases. V lost 8 bases to trimming and J lost 3 bases; unmatched junction nucleotides: 2. The germline gives CDR1 SNHLY, CDR2 FYNNEI. The CDR3 spans 12 residues. CDR3 loop: CASPGQDYGYTF. CDR3 DNA: TGTGCCAGCCCGGGACAGGACTATGGCTACACCTTC.

The chain couples TRBV7-6 to TRBJ2-1; 9 bases match TRBD2. This CDR3 is 16 amino acids long. Germline assignment: CDR1 SGHVS and CDR2 FNYEAQ. The ends lost 5 bases at V and 10 bases at J; junction bases unmatched: 15. CDR3 region: CASSPGAAGGPREQFF. Here the CDR3 DNA reads TGTGCCAGCAGCCCAGGGGCGGCGGGAGGGCCAAGAGAGCAGTTCTTC.

The V call is TRBV5-6, the J call TRBJ2-7; 11 bases align to TRBD2. Germline CDR1 reads SGHDT; CDR2 reads YYEEEE. After removal of 6 bases from V and 4 bases from J, the junction contained 3 bases not matched to a gene. The CDR3 sequence is 13 residues long. This CDR3 reads CASTGTSGYEQYF. The CDR3 bases are TGTGCCAGCACTGGGACTAGCGGATACGAGCAGTACTTC. The whole variable domain, filled in from reference TRBV5-6 and TRBJ2-7, reads DAGVTQSPTHLIKTRGQQVTLRCSPKSGHDTVSWYQQALGQGPQFIFQYYEEEERQRGNFPDRFSGHQFPNYSSELNVNALLLGDSALYLCASTGTSGYEQYFGPGTRLTVT.

V and J are TRBV29-1 and TRBJ2-7; 12 bases are a match to TRBD2. From germline, CDR1 is SQVTM and CDR2 ANQGSEA. The junction had 3 bases not matched to a gene; V was cut back by 2 bases and J by 4 bases. The CDR3 spans 14 residues. CDR3 nucleotide sequence: TGCAGCGTTGAACTAGCGGGAGGGCCGTACGAGCAGTACTTC. Protein: CSVELAGGPYEQYF.

The chain joins TRBV11-3 to TRBJ2-7, with D maybe TRBD2 (5 bases). The CDR3 runs to 16 residues. Per germline, CDR1 SGHNT and CDR2 YENEEA. V dropped 0 bases and J dropped 3 bases, with 15 bases sitting between them. Written as DNA, the CDR3 is TGTGCCAGCAGCTTAGACCTTCCGGCGGGCAACTACGAGCAGTACTTC. Translated, it gives CASSLDLPAGNYEQYF. Full variable domain (remainder filled in from reference TRBV11-3 and TRBJ2-7): EAGVVQSPRYKIIEKKQPVAFWCNPISGHNTLYWYLQNLGQGPELLIRYENEEAVDDSQLPKDRFSAERLKGVDSTLKIQPAELGDSAVYLCASSLDLPAGNYEQYFGPGTRLTVT.

The chain joins TRBV10-3 to TRBJ2-1; 10 bases line up with TRBD2. Germline lookup yields CDR1 ENHRY and CDR2 SYGVKD. The CDR3 totals 15 residues. V shed 11 bases and J 6 bases; nucleotides not matched to a gene: 13. The CDR3 sequence is CAAVTGTSDSNEQFF. The CDR3 DNA sequence: TGTGCCGCAGTAACCGGGACTAGCGATTCCAATGAGCAGTTCTTC.

The chain recombines TRBV6-5 with TRBJ1-1, with 8 bases lining up with TRBD1. Trimming at V came to 7 bases and at J to 8 bases, leaving 9 bases not matched to a gene. The length of the CDR3 is 13 residues. Germline assignment: CDR1 MNHEY and CDR2 SVGAGI. CDR3 DNA sequence: TGTGCCAGCACCGGGACAGGCCCTTTGGAAGCTTTCTTT. Translation gives CASTGTGPLEAFF.

V is TRBV19 and J is TRBJ2-2; possibly TRBD2 for D (6 bases). Germline lookup yields CDR1 LNHDA and CDR2 SQIVND (reference sequence). The CDR3 has 15 residues. The V and J ends lost 1 base and 4 bases respectively, with 10 bases between them. This CDR3 is CASSIAAGSTGELFF. CDR3 nucleotides: TGTGCCAGTAGTATAGCGGCGGGGAGCACCGGGGAGCTGTTTTTT.